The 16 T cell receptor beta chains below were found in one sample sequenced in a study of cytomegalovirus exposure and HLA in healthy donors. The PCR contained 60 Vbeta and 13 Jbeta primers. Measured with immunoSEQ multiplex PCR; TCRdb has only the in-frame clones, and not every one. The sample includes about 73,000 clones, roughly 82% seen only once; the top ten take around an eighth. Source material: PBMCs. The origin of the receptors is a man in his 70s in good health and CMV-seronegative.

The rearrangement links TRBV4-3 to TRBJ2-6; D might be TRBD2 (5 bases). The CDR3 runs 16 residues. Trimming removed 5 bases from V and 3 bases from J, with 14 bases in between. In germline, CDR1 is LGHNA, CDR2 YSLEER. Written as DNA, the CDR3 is TGCGCCAGCAGCGTTAACCCCGGGGTTGGGGCCAACGTCCTGACTTTC. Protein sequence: CASSVNPGVGANVLTF.

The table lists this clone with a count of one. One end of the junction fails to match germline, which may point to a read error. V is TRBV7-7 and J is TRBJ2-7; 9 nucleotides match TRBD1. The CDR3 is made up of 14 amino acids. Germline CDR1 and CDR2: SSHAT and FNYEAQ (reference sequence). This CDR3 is CASSFGTGTYEQYF. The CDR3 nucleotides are TGTGCTAGCAGCTTCGGGACAGGGACTTACGAGCAGTACTTC. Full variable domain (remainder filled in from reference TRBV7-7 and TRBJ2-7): GAGVSQSPRYKVTKRGQDVTLRCDPISSHATLYWYQQALGQGPEFLTYFNYEAQPDKSGLPSDRFSAERPEGSISTLTIQRTEQRDSAMYRCASSFGTGTYEQYFGPGTRLTVT.

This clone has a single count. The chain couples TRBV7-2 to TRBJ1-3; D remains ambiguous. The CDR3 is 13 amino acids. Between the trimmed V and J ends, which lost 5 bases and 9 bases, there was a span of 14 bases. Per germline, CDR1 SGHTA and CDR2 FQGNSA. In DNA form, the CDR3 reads TGTGCCAGCAGCCCAAAGTCCCCAGTCACCATATATTTT. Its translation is CASSPKSPVTIYF.

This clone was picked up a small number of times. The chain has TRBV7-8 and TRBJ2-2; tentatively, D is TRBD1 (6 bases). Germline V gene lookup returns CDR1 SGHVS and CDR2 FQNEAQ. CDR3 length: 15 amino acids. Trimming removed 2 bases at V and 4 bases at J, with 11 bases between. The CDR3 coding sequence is TGTGCCAGCAGCTTATATAACAGGGCCACCGGGGAGCTGTTTTTT. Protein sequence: CASSLYNRATGELFF.

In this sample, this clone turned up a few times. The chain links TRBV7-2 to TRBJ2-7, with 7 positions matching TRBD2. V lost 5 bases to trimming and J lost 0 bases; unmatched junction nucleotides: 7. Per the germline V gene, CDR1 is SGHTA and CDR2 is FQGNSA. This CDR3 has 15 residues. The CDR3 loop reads CASSLLGLLSYEQYF. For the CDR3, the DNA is TGTGCCAGCAGCCTCCTGGGACTACTCTCCTACGAGCAGTACTTC.

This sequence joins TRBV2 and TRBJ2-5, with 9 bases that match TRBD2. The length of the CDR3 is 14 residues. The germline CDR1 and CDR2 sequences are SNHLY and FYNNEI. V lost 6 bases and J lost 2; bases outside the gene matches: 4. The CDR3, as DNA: TGTGCCAGCAGAATGCGGGGGGGACAAGAGACCCAGTACTTC. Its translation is CASRMRGGQETQYF.

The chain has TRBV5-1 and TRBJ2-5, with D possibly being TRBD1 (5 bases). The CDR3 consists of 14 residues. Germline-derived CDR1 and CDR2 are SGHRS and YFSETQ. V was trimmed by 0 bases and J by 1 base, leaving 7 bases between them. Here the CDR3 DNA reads TGCGCCAGCAGCTTGGGCAGGGTCCAAGAGACCCAGTACTTC. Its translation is CASSLGRVQETQYF.

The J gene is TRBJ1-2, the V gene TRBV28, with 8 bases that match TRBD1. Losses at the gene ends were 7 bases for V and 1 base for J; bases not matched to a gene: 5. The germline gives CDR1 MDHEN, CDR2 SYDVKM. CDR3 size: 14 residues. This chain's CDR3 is CASTRQGLNYGYTF. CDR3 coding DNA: TGTGCCAGCACCAGACAGGGGCTTAACTATGGCTACACCTTC.

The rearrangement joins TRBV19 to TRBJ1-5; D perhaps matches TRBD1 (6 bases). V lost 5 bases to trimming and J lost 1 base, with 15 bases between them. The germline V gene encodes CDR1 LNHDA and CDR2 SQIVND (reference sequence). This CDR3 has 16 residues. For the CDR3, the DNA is TGTGCCAGTAGTCAGGGAGGGGGGAGGAGCAATCAGCCCCAGCATTTT. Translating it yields CASSQGGGRSNQPQHF.

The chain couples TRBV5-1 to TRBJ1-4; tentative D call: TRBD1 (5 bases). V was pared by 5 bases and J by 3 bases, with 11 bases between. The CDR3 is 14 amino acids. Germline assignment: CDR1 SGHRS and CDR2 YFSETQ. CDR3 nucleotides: TGCGCCAGCAGTGACGGGGGATCTAATGAAAAACTGTTTTTT. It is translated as CASSDGGSNEKLFF.

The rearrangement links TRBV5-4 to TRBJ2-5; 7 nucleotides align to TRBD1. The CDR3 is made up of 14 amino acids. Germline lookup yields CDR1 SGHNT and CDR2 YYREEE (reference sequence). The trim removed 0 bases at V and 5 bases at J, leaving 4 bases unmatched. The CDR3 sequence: CASSLEGGGETQYF. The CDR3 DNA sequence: TGTGCCAGCAGCTTGGAAGGGGGCGGGGAGACCCAGTACTTC.

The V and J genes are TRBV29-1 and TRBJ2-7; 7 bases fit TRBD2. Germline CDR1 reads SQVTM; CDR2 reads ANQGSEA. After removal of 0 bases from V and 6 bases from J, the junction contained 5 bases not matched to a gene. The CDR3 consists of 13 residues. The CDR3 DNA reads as TGCAGCGTTGAAGATTATCCGGGGGGCGAGCAGTACTTC. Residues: CSVEDYPGGEQYF.

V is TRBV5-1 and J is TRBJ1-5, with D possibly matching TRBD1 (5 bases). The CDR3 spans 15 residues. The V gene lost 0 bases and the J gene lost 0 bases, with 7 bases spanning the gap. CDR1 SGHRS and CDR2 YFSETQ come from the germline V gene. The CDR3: CASSLGGDSNQPQHF. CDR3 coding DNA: TGCGCCAGCAGCTTGGGGGGGGATAGCAATCAGCCCCAGCATTTT. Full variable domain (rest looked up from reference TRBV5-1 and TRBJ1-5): KAGVTQTPRYLIKTRGQQVTLSCSPISGHRSVSWYQQTPGQGLQFLFEYFSETQRNKGNFPGRFSGRQFSNSRSEMNVSTLELGDSALYLCASSLGGDSNQPQHFGDGTRLSIL.

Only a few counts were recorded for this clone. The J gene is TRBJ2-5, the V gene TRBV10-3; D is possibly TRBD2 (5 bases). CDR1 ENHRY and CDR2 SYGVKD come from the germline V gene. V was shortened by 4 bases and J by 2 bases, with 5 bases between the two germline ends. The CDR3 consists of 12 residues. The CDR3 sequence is CAISGEQETQYF. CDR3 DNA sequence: TGTGCCATCAGTGGGGAGCAAGAGACCCAGTACTTC.

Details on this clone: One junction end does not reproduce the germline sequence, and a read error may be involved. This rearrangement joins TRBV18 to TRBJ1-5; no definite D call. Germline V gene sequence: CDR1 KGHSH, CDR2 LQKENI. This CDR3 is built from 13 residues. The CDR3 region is CTSSASVDQPQHF. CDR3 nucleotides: TGTACCAGCTCAGCTAGCGTTGACCAGCCCCAGCATTTT.

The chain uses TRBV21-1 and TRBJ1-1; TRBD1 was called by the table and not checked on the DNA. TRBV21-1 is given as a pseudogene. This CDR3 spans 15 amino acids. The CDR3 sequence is CASTGTGGEGTEAFF. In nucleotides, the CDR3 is TGTGCCAGCACCGGGACAGGGGGCGAGGGCACTGAAGCTTTCTTT.